The 30 T cell receptor beta chains reported below all come from one sample, sequenced in a study of blood T cell repertoires in COVID-19. Clones were sequenced by immunoSEQ multiplex PCR, and TCRdb holds only the in-frame ones, with some missing. Of roughly 260,000 clones in the sample, roughly 87% were seen once. Source material: peripheral blood. The source is a woman aged 50 to 65 who had recovered from COVID-19.

The chain has TRBV5-1 and TRBJ1-2, with a possible D match to TRBD1 (6 bases). CDR3 length: 14 amino acids. Trimming removed 4 bases at V and 3 bases at J, with 13 bases between. CDR1 is SGHRS, CDR2 YFSETQ, per germline. CDR3 loop: CASSPTGTDYGYTF. The CDR3 DNA reads as TGCGCCAGCAGCCCGACAGGAACGGACTATGGCTACACCTTC.

Note on this clone: This clone may be a read error of a much larger clone one base away. The chain combines TRBV6-6 with TRBJ1-1; D uncertain. Germline CDR1 reads MNHNY; CDR2 reads SVGAGI (reference sequence). Trimming removed 5 bases at V and 0 bases at J, with 7 bases between. The CDR3 length is 13 residues. CDR3 protein: CASSDTMNTEAFF. The CDR3 nucleotides read TGTGCCAGCAGTGACACAATGAACACTGAAGCTTTCTTT.

Points on this clone: An end of the junction does not agree with germline; a read error may underlie this. The rearrangement links TRBV13 to TRBJ1-3; weak D call: TRBD1 (6 bases). The length of the CDR3 is 14 residues. Looked up from germline, CDR1 is PRHDT and CDR2 is FYEKMQ (reference sequence). For the CDR3, the DNA is TGTGCCAGCAGCTGGGACAACCGAGGAAACAGCATATATTTT. It yields the protein CASSWDNRGNSIYF.

The chain employs TRBV6-2 or TRBV6-3 and TRBJ2-7, with D possibly matching TRBD1 (5 bases). The V gene lost 2 bases and the J gene lost 0 bases, with 5 bases spanning the gap. The CDR3 sequence is 13 residues long. The germline V gene encodes CDR1 MNHEY and CDR2 SVGEGT. The CDR3 loop is CASSYQGSYEQYF. The CDR3 nucleotides read TGTGCCAGCAGTTACCAGGGCTCCTACGAGCAGTACTTC.

The J gene is TRBJ1-3, the V gene TRBV9, with TRBD1 as a possible D gene (6 bases). Germline-derived CDR1 and CDR2 are SGDLS and YYNGEE. V was shortened by 4 bases and J by 3 bases, with 20 bases between the two germline ends. The CDR3 totals 17 residues. The CDR3 loop is CASSPHSGGLGGNTIYF. The CDR3 DNA is TGTGCCAGCAGCCCCCATTCGGGGGGGCTAGGTGGAAACACCATATATTTT.

The count of this clone is one. The V call is TRBV27, the J call TRBJ2-7, with D perhaps matching TRBD2 (6 bases). The germline V and J ends were trimmed by 8 bases and 3 bases, with 20 bases remaining between them. The CDR3 has 15 residues. CDR1 MNHEY and CDR2 SMNVEV come from the germline V gene (reference sequence). The CDR3: CASRHGASEVYEQYF. The CDR3 DNA reads TGTGCCAGCCGACACGGGGCTAGCGAAGTCTACGAGCAGTACTTC.

The chain employs TRBV28 and TRBJ1-2; a weak D match, TRBD1 (5 bases). Germline CDR1 and CDR2: MDHEN and SYDVKM. CDR3 size: 12 residues. The V and J ends lost 4 bases and 9 bases respectively, with 12 bases between them. This CDR3 is CASSSRGNSYTF. As DNA, the CDR3 is TGTGCCAGCAGTTCCCGGGGGAATAGCTACACCTTC.

V usage is TRBV13 and J usage is TRBJ2-7; 9 bases agree with TRBD1. This CDR3 is 14 amino acids long. The germline gives CDR1 PRHDT, CDR2 FYEKMQ (reference sequence). V dropped 4 bases and J dropped 2; count of bases not matched to a gene: 3. This CDR3 is CASSSRDRAYEQYF. CDR3 bases: TGTGCCAGCAGCTCCCGGGACAGGGCCTACGAGCAGTACTTC.

The chain carries TRBV6-6 and TRBJ1-5; weak D call: TRBD1 (6 bases). The germline V gene encodes CDR1 MNHNY and CDR2 SVGAGI (reference sequence). The CDR3 is made up of 14 amino acids. V dropped 4 bases and J dropped 5 bases, with 12 bases sitting between them. CDR3 in amino acids: CASSLRGGDQPQHF. The CDR3 DNA follows: TGTGCCAGCAGTTTGCGAGGGGGAGATCAGCCCCAGCATTTT.

CDR3 sequence (DNA): TGTGCCATCAGGTCCCGGACTAGCGGGACGAACACCGGGGAGCTGTTTTTT. It is translated as CAIRSRTSGTNTGELFF. This chain joins TRBV10-3 and TRBJ2-2; TRBD2 aligns across 12 bases. The CDR3 runs to 17 residues. The V and J ends lost 6 bases and 0 bases, in that order; junction bases with no gene match: 5. Germline-derived CDR1 and CDR2 are ENHRY and SYGVKD.

The chain has TRBV2 and TRBJ2-1, with TRBD2 matching 9 bases. CDR1 and CDR2 from the germline V gene are SNHLY and FYNNEI. This CDR3 has 16 residues. With V trimmed by 2 bases and J by 3 bases, 5 bases remained unmatched. CDR3 loop: CASSEFGGGGYNEQFF. CDR3 DNA: TGTGCCAGCAGTGAATTCGGCGGGGGGGGCTACAATGAGCAGTTCTTC.

A single count supports this clone. The chain links TRBV5-3 to TRBJ1-5, with D possibly matching TRBD1 (5 bases). TRBV5-3 is marked as an open reading frame, function uncertain. Deletions cut 0 bases from V and 2 bases from J, with 15 bases between. The CDR3 totals 17 residues. DNA for the CDR3: TGTGCCAGAAGCTTGGTCGCGGGGGATAGGGGCAATCAGCCCCAGCATTTT. Encoded protein: CARSLVAGDRGNQPQHF.

The chain recombines TRBV21-1 with TRBJ2-7; TRBD1, the table's D call, lacks a check against the DNA. TRBV21-1 is annotated as a pseudogene. The CDR3 has 15 residues. CDR3 loop: CASSKQSDTGYEQYF. The CDR3 region has the DNA TGTGCCAGCAGCAAACAGTCGGACACCGGCTACGAGCAGTACTTC.

This chain uses TRBV15 with TRBJ1-2, with D tentatively TRBD1 (5 bases). The CDR3 sequence is 15 residues long. Between the trimmed V and J ends, which lost 6 bases and 8 bases, there was a span of 22 bases. Germline loops: CDR1 LNHNV, CDR2 YYDKDF (reference sequence). CDR3 bases: TGTGCCACCAGTGGGGGGACTTTGGGCTTCCTGGGCTACACCTTC. Translated: CATSGGTLGFLGYTF.

The table lists this clone with a count of one. The CDR3 loop reads CASSLTGASSTDTQYF. CDR3 sequence (DNA): TGTGCCAGCAGCTTAACAGGGGCTTCCAGCACAGATACGCAGTATTTT. The chain couples TRBV7-3 to TRBJ2-3; possibly TRBD1 for D (5 bases). This CDR3 is built from 16 residues. The germline V and J ends were trimmed by 0 bases and 0 bases, with 10 bases remaining between them. CDR1 and CDR2 from the germline V gene are SGHTA and FQGTGA.

This rearrangement joins TRBV10-3 to TRBJ2-2, with D tentatively TRBD2 (6 bases). Trimming took off 6 bases at V and 5 bases at J, with 22 bases between the two ends. CDR1 ENHRY and CDR2 SYGVKD come from the germline V gene. This CDR3 is 17 amino acids long. In nucleotides, the CDR3 is TGTGCCATCAGATCGGCCGAGGGCGGGAAAGAGACCGGGGAGCTGTTTTTT. This encodes CAIRSAEGGKETGELFF.

This clone was found a few times. The gene calls are TRBV18 and TRBJ2-2; 10 nucleotides align to TRBD1. The CDR3 contains 15 residues. J lost 6 bases, V lost 5 bases, and 6 bases had no gene match. The germline V gene has CDR1 KGHSH and CDR2 LQKENI. The CDR3 DNA is TGTGCCAGCTCATTGGACAGGGGGTATGCCGGGGAGCTGTTTTTT. Protein: CASSLDRGYAGELFF.

The chain joins TRBV5-4 to TRBJ1-1; D gene unclear. The CDR3 covers 14 residues. CDR1 is SGHNT and CDR2 is YYREEE in the germline V gene (reference sequence). Trimming left V 6 bases short and J 8 bases short, with 20 bases between. The CDR3, as DNA: TGTGCCAGCATCCCCCGACGGGAGTCAAAAGAAGCTTTCTTT. Amino acid sequence: CASIPRRESKEAFF.

The chain uses TRBV6-2 or TRBV6-3 and TRBJ1-5; 8 bases match TRBD1. The CDR3 covers 18 residues. The trim removed 2 bases at V and 6 bases at J, leaving 15 bases unmatched. Germline CDR1 is MNHEY and CDR2 is SVGEGT. The CDR3 sequence is CASSYNLDRDRDIQPQHF. The CDR3 DNA reads as TGTGCCAGCAGTTACAACCTGGACAGGGATAGGGACATTCAGCCCCAGCATTTT.

V is TRBV7-2 and J is TRBJ1-4; D is unresolved. V gave up 8 bases and J gave up 10 bases, with 17 bases separating them. Germline V CDR1 and CDR2: SGHTA, FQGNSA. The CDR3 length is 13 residues. This chain's CDR3 is CASAPGGKGKLFF. CDR3 DNA sequence: TGTGCCAGCGCGCCGGGCGGGAAGGGAAAACTGTTTTTT.

The chain has TRBV4-3 and TRBJ2-3; 12 bases agree with TRBD2. V lost 2 bases to trimming and J lost 5 bases; unmatched junction nucleotides: 8. Germline V gene lookup returns CDR1 LGHNA and CDR2 YSLEER. The CDR3 is made up of 17 amino acids. CDR3 sequence reads: CASSQRLAGGPQDTQYF. The DNA of the CDR3 is TGCGCCAGCAGCCAACGCCTAGCGGGAGGGCCACAAGATACGCAGTATTTT.

The V call is TRBV19, the J call TRBJ1-1, with D perhaps matching TRBD1 (5 bases). Germline lookup yields CDR1 LNHDA and CDR2 SQIVND (reference sequence). The CDR3 extends over 16 amino acids. V was clipped by 3 bases and J by 4 bases, with 18 bases between them. In nucleotides, the CDR3 is TGTGCCAGTAGTATCGTGGGGGGACGTGTGGGCACTGAAGCTTTCTTT. Its translation: CASSIVGGRVGTEAFF.

This clone was found once. The chain joins TRBV19 to TRBJ1-5, with a weak D call TRBD1 (5 bases). Trimming removed 3 bases from V and 7 bases from J, with 13 bases in between. Germline CDR1 LNHDA, CDR2 SQIVND (reference sequence). The CDR3 runs 14 residues. DNA for the CDR3: TGTGCCAGTAGTATCGGGGGTCTCGGACAGCCCCAGCATTTT. Encoded protein: CASSIGGLGQPQHF.

The chain couples TRBV28 to TRBJ2-1, with 10 bases fitting TRBD1. The CDR3 has 21 residues. Germline V CDR1 and CDR2: MDHEN, SYDVKM. V dropped 6 bases and J dropped 0; count of bases not matched to a gene: 20. CDR3 DNA: TGTGCCAGCAGCCTCGACAGGGGGCGAAGCGGGACCGATACCTCCTACAATGAGCAGTTCTTC. Its translation is CASSLDRGRSGTDTSYNEQFF.

Note on this clone: Other DNA sequences within the sample encode an identical CDR3. V usage is TRBV30 and J usage is TRBJ1-5, with TRBD1 matching 8 bases. The V and J ends lost 0 bases and 5 bases, in that order; junction bases with no gene match: 0. The length of the CDR3 is 13 residues. Germline lookup yields CDR1 GTSNPN and CDR2 SVGIG (reference sequence). The CDR3 here is CAWSVQGDQPQHF. Here the CDR3 DNA reads TGTGCCTGGAGTGTACAGGGGGATCAGCCCCAGCATTTT.

This chain connects TRBV20-1 to TRBJ1-1; no clear D. Looked up from germline, CDR1 is DFQATT and CDR2 is SNEGSKA (reference sequence). The CDR3 length is 11 residues. V was trimmed by 2 bases and J by 5 bases, leaving 6 bases between them. The CDR3 DNA reads TGCAGTGCTAGACTCCAGACTGAAGCTTTCTTT. Translation gives CSARLQTEAFF.

V usage is TRBV19 and J usage is TRBJ2-2, with 9 positions matching TRBD1. With 3 bases clipped from V and 1 base from J, the junction kept 3 bases outside the gene matches. There are 16 residues in the CDR3. The germline gives CDR1 LNHDA, CDR2 SQIVND (reference sequence). As DNA, the CDR3 is TGTGCCAGTAGTATCACAGGGGGCGGGAACACCGGGGAGCTGTTTTTT. Amino acids: CASSITGGGNTGELFF.

The CDR3 is CASSPGLGAGGGDTQYF. In DNA form, the CDR3 reads TGTGCCAGCAGTCCGGGATTGGGGGCGGGAGGAGGTGATACGCAGTATTTT. This chain connects TRBV11-3 to TRBJ2-3; 8 bases agree with TRBD2. The CDR3 totals 17 residues. Germline V CDR1 and CDR2: SGHNT, YENEEA. V lost 6 bases, J lost 6 bases, and 17 bases stayed unmatched.

V is TRBV9 and J is TRBJ1-1; 8 nucleotides align to TRBD1. CDR3 length: 15 amino acids. CDR1 SGDLS and CDR2 YYNGEE come from the germline V gene. The ends lost 4 bases at V and 1 base at J; junction bases unmatched: 6. The CDR3 sequence: CASSPPTGENTEAFF. For the CDR3, the DNA is TGTGCCAGCAGCCCCCCGACAGGGGAGAACACTGAAGCTTTCTTT.

The rearrangement links TRBV2 to TRBJ1-2; no reliable D call. This CDR3 spans 15 amino acids. With 6 bases removed from V and 5 bases from J, the gap between germline ends came to 19 bases. CDR1 and CDR2 (germline): SNHLY, FYNNEI. CDR3 bases: TGTGCCAGCAGGCAGAGGCCTCTTGTGATGTATGGCTACACCTTC. Translated, it gives CASRQRPLVMYGYTF.